This T cell receptor beta chain is from a study of blood T cell repertoires in COVID-19. About the study: Italy, Spain and the United States were the sources of the convalescent and acute COVID-19 samples. Sources were T cells, B-cell-depleted T cells, or PBMCs; the material itself was cDNA or gDNA.

Data came from immunoSEQ multiplex PCR; TCRdb stores just in-frame clones and leaves some out. The table records approximately 320,000 clones, roughly nine tenths of them present only once. V gave up 0 bases and J gave up 6 bases, with 16 bases separating them. Germline CDR1 reads SGHAT; CDR2 reads FQNNGV. The CDR3 length is 16 residues. Those who participated ranged in age from roughly 18 to 90 years and resided in about two dozen US areas. Cohorts were assigned according to the clinical history that participants reported. The specimen sequenced was PBMCs or T cells enriched from blood (not recorded which). This clonotype was sampled from a man aged 55 to 70 who had recovered from COVID-19. This chain uses TRBV11-2 with TRBJ2-3, with TRBD2 as a possible D gene (7 bases). As DNA, the CDR3 is TGTGCCAGCAGCTTAGATGTGGGGGGGCGCCCCGATACGCAGTATTTT. Its translation: CASSLDVGGRPDTQYF.